The T cell receptor (beta chain) under discussion was sequenced for a study of blood T cell repertoires in COVID-19. The wider study: Acute and convalescent COVID-19 samples came from the United States, Italy and Spain. Sources were T cells, B-cell-depleted T cells, or PBMCs; the material itself was cDNA or gDNA.

V was shortened by 6 bases and J by 5 bases, with 13 bases between the two germline ends. Germline CDR1 reads ENHRY; CDR2 reads SYGVKD. The CDR3 is 13 amino acids. In the source study's methods: The authors estimated nucleated cell counts from reference gene primer amplification. TCRdb keeps only in-frame clones here, not all; method: immunoSEQ multiplex PCR. V, J and clone size reflect that table, while D and trimming were determined from the DNA. The table shows about 240,000 clones, with around 83% occurring only once. The sequencing sample was made of peripheral blood. The chain recombines TRBV10-3 with TRBJ1-2; D ambiguous. The receptor comes from a woman aged 55-70 years with active or convalescent COVID-19. CDR3 nucleotides: TGTGCCATCAGCCGACGGGAAGTTTATGGCTACACCTTC. Protein: CAISRREVYGYTF.